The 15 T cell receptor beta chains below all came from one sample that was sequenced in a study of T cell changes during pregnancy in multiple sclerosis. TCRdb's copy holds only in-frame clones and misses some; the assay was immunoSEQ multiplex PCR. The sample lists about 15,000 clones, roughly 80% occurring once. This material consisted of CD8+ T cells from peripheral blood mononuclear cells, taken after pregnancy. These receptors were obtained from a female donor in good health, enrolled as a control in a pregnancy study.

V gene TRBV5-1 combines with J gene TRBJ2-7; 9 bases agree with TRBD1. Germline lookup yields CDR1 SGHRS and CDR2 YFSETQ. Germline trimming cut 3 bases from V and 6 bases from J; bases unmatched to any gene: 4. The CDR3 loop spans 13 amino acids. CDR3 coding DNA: TGCGCCAGCAGCTGGGACAGGGACTCCGAGCAGTACTTC. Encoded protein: CASSWDRDSEQYF.

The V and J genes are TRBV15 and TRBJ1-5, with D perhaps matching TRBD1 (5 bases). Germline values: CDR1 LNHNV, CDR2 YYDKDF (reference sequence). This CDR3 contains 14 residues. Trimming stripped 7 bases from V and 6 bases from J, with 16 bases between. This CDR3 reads CATKEEGPVQPQHF. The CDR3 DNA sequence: TGTGCCACCAAGGAGGAGGGGCCGGTTCAGCCCCAGCATTTT.

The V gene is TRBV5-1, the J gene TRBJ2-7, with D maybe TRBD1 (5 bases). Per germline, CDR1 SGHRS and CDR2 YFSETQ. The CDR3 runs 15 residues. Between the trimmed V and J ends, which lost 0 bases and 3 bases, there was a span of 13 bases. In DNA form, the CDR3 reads TGCGCCAGCAGCTTGGGGGGCCTAAGGGGCTACGAGCAGTACTTC. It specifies CASSLGGLRGYEQYF.

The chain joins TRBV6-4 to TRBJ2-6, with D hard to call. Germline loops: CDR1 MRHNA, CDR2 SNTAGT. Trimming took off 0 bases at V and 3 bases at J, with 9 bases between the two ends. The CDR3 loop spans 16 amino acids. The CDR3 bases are TGTGCCAGCAGTGACTCACAGACGGATGGGGCCAACGTCCTGACTTTC. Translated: CASSDSQTDGANVLTF.

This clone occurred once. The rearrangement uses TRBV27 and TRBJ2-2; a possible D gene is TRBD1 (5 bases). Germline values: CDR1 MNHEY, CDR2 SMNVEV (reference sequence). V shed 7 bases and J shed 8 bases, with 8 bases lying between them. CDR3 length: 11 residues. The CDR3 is CASIKGGELFF. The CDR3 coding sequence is TGTGCCAGCATTAAGGGGGGGGAGCTGTTTTTT.

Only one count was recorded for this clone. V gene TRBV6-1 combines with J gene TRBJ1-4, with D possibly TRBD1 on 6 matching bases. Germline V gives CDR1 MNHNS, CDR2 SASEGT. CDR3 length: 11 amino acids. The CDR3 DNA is TGTGGGACAGCCTTTAATGAAAAACTGTTTTTT. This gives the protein CGTAFNEKLFF.

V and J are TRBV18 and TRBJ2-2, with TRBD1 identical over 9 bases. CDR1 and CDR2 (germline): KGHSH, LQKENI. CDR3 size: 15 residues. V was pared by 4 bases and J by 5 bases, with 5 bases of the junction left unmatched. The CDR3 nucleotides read TGTGCCAGCTCACAGGGACAGGGAGAAACCGGGGAGCTGTTTTTT. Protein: CASSQGQGETGELFF.

This CDR3 reads CASSPRTRENNEQFF. In DNA, the CDR3 is TGTGCCAGCAGCCCCCGGACTAGGGAGAACAATGAGCAGTTCTTC. This chain joins TRBV9 and TRBJ2-1, with 7 bases matching TRBD2. V shed 4 bases and J 5 bases; nucleotides not matched to a gene: 9. This CDR3 comprises 15 residues. Germline CDR1 SGDLS, CDR2 YYNGEE.

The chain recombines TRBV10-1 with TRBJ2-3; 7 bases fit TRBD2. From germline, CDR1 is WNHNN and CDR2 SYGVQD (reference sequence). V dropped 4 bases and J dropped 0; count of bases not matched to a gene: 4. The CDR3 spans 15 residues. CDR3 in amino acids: CASSGGTTSTDTQYF. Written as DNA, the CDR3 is TGCGCCAGCAGTGGGGGGACTACTAGCACAGATACGCAGTATTTT.

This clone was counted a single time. CDR3 bases: TGTGCCAGCAGCCTGGAGCCGGGAGGGAACTACAATGAGCAGTTCTTC. Its protein is CASSLEPGGNYNEQFF. The chain couples TRBV4-2 to TRBJ2-1; the match to TRBD2 covers 8 bases. Germline V gene data show CDR1 as LGHNA and CDR2 as YNFKEQ. The junction had 8 bases not matched to a gene; V was cut back by 4 bases and J by 3 bases. There are 16 residues in the CDR3.

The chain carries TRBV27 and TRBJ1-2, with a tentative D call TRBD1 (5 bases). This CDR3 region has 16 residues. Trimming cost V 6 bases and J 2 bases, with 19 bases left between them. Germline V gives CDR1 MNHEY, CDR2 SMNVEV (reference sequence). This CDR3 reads CASRRTIVGVNYGYTF. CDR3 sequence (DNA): TGTGCCAGCAGGCGTACTATCGTAGGGGTGAACTATGGCTACACCTTC.

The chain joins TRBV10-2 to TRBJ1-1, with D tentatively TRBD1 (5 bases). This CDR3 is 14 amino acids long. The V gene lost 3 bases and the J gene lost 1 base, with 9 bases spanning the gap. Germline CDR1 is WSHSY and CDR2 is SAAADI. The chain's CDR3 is CASSDRGANTEAFF. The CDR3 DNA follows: TGCGCCAGCAGTGATAGGGGTGCGAACACTGAAGCTTTCTTT.

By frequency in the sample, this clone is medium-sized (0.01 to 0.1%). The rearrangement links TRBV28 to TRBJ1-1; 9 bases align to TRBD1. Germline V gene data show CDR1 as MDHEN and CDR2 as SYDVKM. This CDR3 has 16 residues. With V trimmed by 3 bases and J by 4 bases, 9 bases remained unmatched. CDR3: CASSFLLGQGGTEAFF. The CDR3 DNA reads TGTGCCAGCAGTTTCCTTTTGGGACAGGGCGGCACTGAAGCTTTCTTT. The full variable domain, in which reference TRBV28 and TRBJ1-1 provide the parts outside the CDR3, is DVKVTQSSRYLVKRTGEKVFLECVQDMDHENMFWYRQDPGLGLRLIYFSYDVKMKEKGDIPEGYSVSREKKERFSLILESASTNQTSMYLCASSFLLGQGGTEAFFGQGTRLTVV.

For the CDR3, the DNA is TGTGCCAGCAGCTCGACGACTCCGGATACGCAGTATTTT. Amino acids: CASSSTTPDTQYF. The rearrangement links TRBV13 to TRBJ2-3; D is unclear. The V and J ends lost 4 bases and 6 bases respectively, with 11 bases between them. Germline V CDR1 and CDR2: PRHDT, FYEKMQ (reference sequence). CDR3 length equals 13 residues. Filled out from reference TRBV13 and TRBJ2-3, the complete variable domain reads AAGVIQSPRHLIKEKRETATLKCYPIPRHDTVYWYQQGPGQDPQFLISFYEKMQSDKGSIPDRFSAQQFSDYHSELNMSSLELGDSALYFCASSSTTPDTQYFGPGTRLTVL.

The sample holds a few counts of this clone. The CDR3 sequence: CASSEDGGGGPDTQYF. In DNA form, the CDR3 reads TGTGCCAGCAGTGAAGATGGCGGGGGGGGCCCAGATACGCAGTATTTT. This chain uses TRBV6-1 with TRBJ2-3; 9 bases line up with TRBD2. The V gene end was trimmed by 1 base and the J gene end by 4 bases; junction bases not matched to a gene: 6. The CDR3 contains 16 residues. CDR1 is MNHNS and CDR2 is SASEGT in the germline V gene.